The clone carrying this T cell receptor beta chain was counted a few times. Its antigen is as yet unknown. Unique molecular identifiers were incorporated during preparation of the TCRbeta library. TCRdb called the PCR reads again in MiXCR, with one record for every CDR3 protein. The table shows hundreds of thousands of distinct CDR3 sequences, with under 20% occurring only once. This sample is part of a study of T-cell reconstitution after alpha-beta-depleted transplantation in children. The CDR3 length is 15 residues. V lost 6 bases and J lost 2, with 17 bases in between. The study's findings and limits: Reported findings indicate that, about two months after transplant, alpha-beta T cells came from several hundred expanded clones, which were derived from non-depleted graft cells. At the one-year point after transplant, T-cell counts and TCRbeta diversity were found to come mostly from T cells that had been newly produced. Some patients owed their high day-60 TCRbeta diversity to surviving recipient T cells and thymic progenitors.

The material sequenced was PBMCs, mostly from graft donor cells, taken 360 days after TCRalphabeta/CD19-depleted stem cell transplant. This chain connects TRBV12-3 or TRBV12-4 to TRBJ2-7; a weak D match, TRBD1 (6 bases). The clonotype originates from a male patient between 5 and 17 years old who had a stem cell transplant for acute lymphoblastic leukemia, so the T cells may come from the graft donor. DNA for the CDR3: TGTGCCAGCAGCCCCGGGACATACTATACCTACGAGCAGTACTTC. Translated: CASSPGTYYTYEQYF.